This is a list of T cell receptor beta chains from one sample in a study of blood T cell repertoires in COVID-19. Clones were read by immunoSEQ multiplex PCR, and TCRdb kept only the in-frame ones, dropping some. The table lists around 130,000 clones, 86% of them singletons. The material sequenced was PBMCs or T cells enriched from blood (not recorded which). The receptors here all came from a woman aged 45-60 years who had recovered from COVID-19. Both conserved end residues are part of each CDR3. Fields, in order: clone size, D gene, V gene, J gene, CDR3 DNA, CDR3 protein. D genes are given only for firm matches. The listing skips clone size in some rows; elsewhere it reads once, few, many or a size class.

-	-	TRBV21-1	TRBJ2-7	TGTGCCAGCAGCATCCCACAGGGGTCCTACGAGCAGTACTTC	CASSIPQGSYEQYF
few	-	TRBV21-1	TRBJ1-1	TGTGCCAGCAGCAAGGCGAGGGGGACAAAGATGAACACTGAAGCTTTCTTT	CASSKARGTKMNTEAFF
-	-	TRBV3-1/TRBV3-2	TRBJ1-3	TGTGCCAGCAGCCAGAGAGGATACCCTCGGGGATTCTCTGGAAACACCATATATTTT	CASSQRGYPRGFSGNTIYF
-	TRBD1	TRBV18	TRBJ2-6	TGTGCCAGCTCACTCGACAGGGGCTCTGGGGCCAACGTCCTGACTTTC	CASSLDRGSGANVLTF
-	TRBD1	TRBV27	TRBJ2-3	TGTGCCAGCAGGTGGACCCAGGGGGAACCTGGGACAGATACGCAGTATTTT	CASRWTQGEPGTDTQYF
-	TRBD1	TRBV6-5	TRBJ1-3	TGTGCCAGCAGTTACAGACAGGGATTTGGAAACACCATATATTTT	CASSYRQGFGNTIYF
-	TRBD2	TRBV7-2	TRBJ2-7	TGTGCCAGCAGCAGTAGCGGGGGGGCCGGCAACGAGCAGTACTTC	CASSSSGGAGNEQYF
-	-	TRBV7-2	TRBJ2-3	TGTGCCAGCAGATCTACCACAGATACGCAGTATTTT	CASRSTTDTQYF
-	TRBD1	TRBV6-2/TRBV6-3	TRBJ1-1	TGTGCCAGCAGTGAGAGACAGGGAAGGTATACTGAAGCTTTCTTT	CASSERQGRYTEAFF
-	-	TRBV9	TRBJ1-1	TGTGCCAGCAGCGTAGGTATAGGGGGGGTCGTCACTGAAGCTTTCTTT	CASSVGIGGVVTEAFF
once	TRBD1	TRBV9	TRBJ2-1	TGTGCCAGCGCCCAGGGACAGGGGACTTACAATGAGCAGTTCTTC	CASAQGQGTYNEQFF
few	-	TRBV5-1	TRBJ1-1	TGCGCCAGCAGCTTCGTGGGGGGGATGAACACTGAAGCTTTCTTT	CASSFVGGMNTEAFF
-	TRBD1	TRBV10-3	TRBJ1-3	TGTGCCATCACCCCGGGACAGGGACCTGGAAACACCATATATTTT	CAITPGQGPGNTIYF
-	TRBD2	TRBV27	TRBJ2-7	TGTGCCAGCTCGGCGATCGGGGGGAGTCACGAGCAGTACTTC	CASSAIGGSHEQYF
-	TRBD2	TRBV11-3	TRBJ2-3	TGTGCCAGCAGCTTAGATTGGTCTAGCGGGGGCACAGATACGCAGTATTTT	CASSLDWSSGGTDTQYF
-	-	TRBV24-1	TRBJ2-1	TGTGCCACCGGAGAGGGTGGCGAGCAGTTCTTC	CATGEGGEQFF
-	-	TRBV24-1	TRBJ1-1	TGTGCCACCAGTGACTCAACAGGGGAAGCTTTCTTT	CATSDSTGEAFF
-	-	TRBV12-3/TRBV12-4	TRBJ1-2	TGTGCCAGCAGTTTGGGGGGAGTCTATGGCTACACCTTC	CASSLGGVYGYTF
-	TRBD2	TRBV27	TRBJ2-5	TGTGCCAGCAGTTCTATAAACCGCGGGGGACGCCCAGGGGAGACCCAGTACTTC	CASSSINRGGRPGETQYF
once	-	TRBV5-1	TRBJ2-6	TGCGCCAGCAGCTTGATCCCCCCAGTACCTGGGGCCAACGTCCTGACTTTC	CASSLIPPVPGANVLTF
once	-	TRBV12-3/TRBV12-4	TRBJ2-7	TGTGCCAGCAGTTCCCGCCATGCGGGCGAGCAGTACTTC	CASSSRHAGEQYF
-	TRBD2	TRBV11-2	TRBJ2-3	TGTGCCAGCTGGCGACTAGCGGGGAACACAGATACGCAGTATTTT	CASWRLAGNTDTQYF
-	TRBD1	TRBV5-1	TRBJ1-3	TGCGCCAGCAGCGCTACCGGGACAGGGATAAACACCATATATTTT	CASSATGTGINTIYF
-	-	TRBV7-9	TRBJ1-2	TGTGCCAGCAGCTTAGGGTTAGTTGGTGGCTACACCTTC	CASSLGLVGGYTF
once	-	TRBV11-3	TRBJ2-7	TGTGCCAGCAGCTTAGATCACCAGGTGACCTACGGAGAGCAGTACTTC	CASSLDHQVTYGEQYF
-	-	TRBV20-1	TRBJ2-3	TGCAGTGCAGGGGTAGATACGCAGTATTTT	CSAGVDTQYF
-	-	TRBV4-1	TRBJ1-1	TGCGCCAGCAGGGGGACACTTTGGAACACTGAAGCTTTCTTT	CASRGTLWNTEAFF
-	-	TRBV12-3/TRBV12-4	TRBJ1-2	TGTGCCAGCAGTTTAGGGCAGGCTGATGGCTACACCTTC	CASSLGQADGYTF
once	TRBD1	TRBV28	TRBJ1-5	TGTGCCAGCAGTTGGGACAGGGCTATCAATCAGCCCCAGCATTTT	CASSWDRAINQPQHF
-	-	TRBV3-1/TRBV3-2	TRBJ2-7	TGTGCCAGCAGCCAACTAGCCTACGAGCAGTACTTC	CASSQLAYEQYF
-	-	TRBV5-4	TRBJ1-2	TGTGCCAGCAGTGTAGACAGCTATGGCTACACCTTC	CASSVDSYGYTF
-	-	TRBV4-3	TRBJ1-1	TGCGCCAGCAGCCCAACGACAGCTAATACTGAAGCTTTCTTT	CASSPTTANTEAFF
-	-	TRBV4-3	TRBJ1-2	TGCGCCAGCAGCCAAGAGGCGCAGGGCCAGGGAGGTGGCTACACCTTC	CASSQEAQGQGGGYTF
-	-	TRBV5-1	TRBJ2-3	TGCGCCAGCAGCGCGGGACAGACTGGCACAGATACGCAGTATTTT	CASSAGQTGTDTQYF
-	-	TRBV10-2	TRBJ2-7	TGCGCCAGCAGTGAGCTACAGGAGCTCTACGAGCAGTACTTC	CASSELQELYEQYF
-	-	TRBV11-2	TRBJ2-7	TGTGCCAGCAGCCCCTACCCTTCAGAGCAGTACTTC	CASSPYPSEQYF
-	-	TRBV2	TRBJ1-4	TGTGCCAGCAGTGAAGTAGAGGATGAAAAACTGTTTTTT	CASSEVEDEKLFF
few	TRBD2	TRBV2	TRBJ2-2	TGTGCCAGCACAAGGGAGGGGATGGACGGGGAGCTGTTTTTT	CASTREGMDGELFF
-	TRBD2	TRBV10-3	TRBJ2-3	TGTGCCATCAAACCGGGACTAGCGAAAGATACGCAGTATTTT	CAIKPGLAKDTQYF
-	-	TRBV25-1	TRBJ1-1	TGTGCCAGCAGTGAATTAACGACAGACACTGAAGCTTTCTTT	CASSELTTDTEAFF
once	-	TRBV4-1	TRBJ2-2	TGCGCCAGCAGCCAATACGGGGAGCTGTTTTTT	CASSQYGELFF
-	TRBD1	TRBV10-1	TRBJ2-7	TGCGCCAGCAGTGAGGGCACAGGGGGCGTCGGCGAGCAGTACTTC	CASSEGTGGVGEQYF
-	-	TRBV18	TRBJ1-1	TGTGCCAGCTCACCTGGAGGGCAAAACACTGAAGCTTTCTTT	CASSPGGQNTEAFF
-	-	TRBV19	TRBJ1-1	TGTGCCAGTAGTCACCCTGGAGCTGAAGCTTTCTTT	CASSHPGAEAFF